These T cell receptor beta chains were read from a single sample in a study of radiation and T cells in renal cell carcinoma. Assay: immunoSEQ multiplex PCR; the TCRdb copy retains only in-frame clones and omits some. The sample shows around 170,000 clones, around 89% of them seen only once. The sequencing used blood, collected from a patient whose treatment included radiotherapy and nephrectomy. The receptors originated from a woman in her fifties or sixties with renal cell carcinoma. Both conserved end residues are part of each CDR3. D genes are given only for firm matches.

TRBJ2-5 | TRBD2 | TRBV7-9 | TGTGCCAGCAGCTTACTAGCGGGCCCTGGGGAGACCCAGTACTTC | CASSLLAGPGETQYF
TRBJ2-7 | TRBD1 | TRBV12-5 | TGTGCTAGTGGTTTGGCCCCGGGACAGTCCTACGAGCAGTACTTC | CASGLAPGQSYEQYF
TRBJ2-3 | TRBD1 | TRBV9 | TGTGCCAGCAGCGACAGGGGTGGGGTGGCAGATACGCAGTATTTT | CASSDRGGVADTQYF
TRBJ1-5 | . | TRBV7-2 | TGTGCCAGCAGCTTAGTGGGTGATCAGCCCCAGCATTTT | CASSLVGDQPQHF
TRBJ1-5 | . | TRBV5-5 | TGTGCCAGCAGCTTGCTGCCGAGCAATCAGCCCCAGCATTTT | CASSLLPSNQPQHF
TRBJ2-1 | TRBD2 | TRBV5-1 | TGCGCCAGCAGCTCCCAAGTCTCTAGCGGGGGGGGTCACAATGAGCAGTTCTTC | CASSSQVSSGGGHNEQFF
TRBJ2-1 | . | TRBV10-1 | TGCGCCAGCAGTGAGTCTGGCGTTCAGTTCTTC | CASSESGVQFF
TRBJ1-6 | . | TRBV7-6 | TGTGCCAGCAGCTTAGCCCGTGGATCACCCCTCCACTTT | CASSLARGSPLHF
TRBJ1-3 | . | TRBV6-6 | TGTGCCAGCAGCGAGCCAGTCTCCAAGTATGGAAACACCATATATTTT | CASSEPVSKYGNTIYF
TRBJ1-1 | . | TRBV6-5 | TGTGCCAGCAGTTATGGGCGGTTGAACACTGAAGCTTTCTTT | CASSYGRLNTEAFF